These 9 T cell receptor beta chains originate from one sample sequenced in a study of CD8 T cells in ankylosing spondylitis. MiXCR, run by TCRdb on the 5' RACE reads, gives a single entry per CDR3 protein. Of 310,000 or so distinct CDR3 sequences listed, around 18% were seen once; the top ten hold 7.8%. The sequenced material came from blood, either unsorted or a sorted T cell fraction (not recorded which). Receptors originate from a male donor with ankylosing spondylitis or in good health (not recorded which).

In this sample, this clonotype turned up many times. The chain has TRBV5-1 and TRBJ2-1; D assignment may be TRBD1 or TRBD2 (5 bases each). The V end lost 7 bases, the J end lost 4 bases, and 18 bases lay between the germline ends. The CDR3 is made up of 15 amino acids. CDR1 and CDR2 (germline): SGHRS, YFSETQ. CDR3 nucleotides: TGCGCCAGCGGGACCGCACGGTCCTCGTACAATGAGCAGTTCTTC. Residues: CASGTARSSYNEQFF.

The chain recombines TRBV5-1 with TRBJ2-1, with D perhaps matching TRBD1 (6 bases). Germline loops: CDR1 SGHRS, CDR2 YFSETQ. V was shortened by 4 bases and J by 7 bases, with 18 bases between the two germline ends. The CDR3 totals 15 residues. CDR3: CASSTDSPRINEQFF. The CDR3 bases are TGCGCCAGCAGCACGGACAGTCCCCGTATTAATGAGCAGTTCTTC.

This rearrangement joins TRBV7-2 to TRBJ2-3; maybe TRBD1 (6 bases). Germline values: CDR1 SGHTA, CDR2 FQGNSA. Between the trimmed V and J ends, which lost 4 bases and 5 bases, there was a span of 13 bases. This CDR3 region has 14 residues. The CDR3 DNA follows: TGTGCCAGCAGCTCCAGACAGGACAGAGATACGCAGTATTTT. Translation: CASSSRQDRDTQYF.

The chain employs TRBV6-6 and TRBJ1-2, with 10 nucleotides matching TRBD1. CDR3 length: 13 amino acids. Germline trimming cut 5 bases from V and 6 bases from J; bases unmatched to any gene: 3. Germline V CDR1 and CDR2: MNHNY, SVGAGI (reference sequence). The CDR3 DNA reads TGTGCCAGCAGTACCGGGACAGGGGATGGCTACACCTTC. This translates into CASSTGTGDGYTF.

This clonotype was picked up a small number of times. The chain has TRBV12-3 or TRBV12-4 and TRBJ1-5; TRBD1 is a possible D gene (5 bases). Trimming left V 3 bases short and J 9 bases short, with 12 bases between. The CDR3 has 13 residues. In DNA, the CDR3 is TGTGCCAGCAGTTTGGGGGTGGGGGGGCCCCAGCATTTT. Translation gives CASSLGVGGPQHF.

The CDR3 bases are TGTGCCAGCAGTCTCATAGCGGGAGGGTTTACCGGGGAGCTGTTTTTT. Protein product: CASSLIAGGFTGELFF. The V gene is TRBV12-3 or TRBV12-4, the J gene TRBJ2-2; 11 bases map to TRBD2. This CDR3 region has 16 residues. J gave up 5 bases and V 5 bases, and 7 bases lay outside the gene matches.

The rearrangement links TRBV18 to TRBJ2-3; a possible D gene is TRBD1 (6 bases). Per the germline V gene, CDR1 is KGHSH and CDR2 is LQKENI. Trimming removed 4 bases from V and 0 bases from J, with 11 bases in between. CDR3 size: 15 residues. CDR3 in amino acids: CASSQLRGSTDTQYF. In DNA, the CDR3 is TGTGCCAGCTCACAGCTCAGGGGCAGCACAGATACGCAGTATTTT.

This clonotype showed up just a few times. The V call is TRBV3-1, the J call TRBJ2-5, with no clear D. V was cut by 1 base and J by 2 bases, with 14 bases left in between. CDR3 length: 16 residues. Germline V lookup: CDR1 LGHDT, CDR2 YNNKEL (reference sequence). The CDR3 region has the DNA TGTGCCAGCAGCCAAGGCACTACGACGGCGCAAGAGACCCAGTACTTC. It codes for CASSQGTTTAQETQYF.

This sequence joins TRBV20-1 and TRBJ2-1; TRBD2 agrees at 7 bases. Per the germline V gene, CDR1 is DFQATT and CDR2 is SNEGSKA (reference sequence). V trimming: 6 bases; J trimming: 2 bases; junction bases outside the gene matches: 10. This CDR3 region has 15 residues. CDR3 DNA: TGCAGTGCCAAACCGGGACTACTGACCTACAATGAGCAGTTCTTC. Its translation is CSAKPGLLTYNEQFF.